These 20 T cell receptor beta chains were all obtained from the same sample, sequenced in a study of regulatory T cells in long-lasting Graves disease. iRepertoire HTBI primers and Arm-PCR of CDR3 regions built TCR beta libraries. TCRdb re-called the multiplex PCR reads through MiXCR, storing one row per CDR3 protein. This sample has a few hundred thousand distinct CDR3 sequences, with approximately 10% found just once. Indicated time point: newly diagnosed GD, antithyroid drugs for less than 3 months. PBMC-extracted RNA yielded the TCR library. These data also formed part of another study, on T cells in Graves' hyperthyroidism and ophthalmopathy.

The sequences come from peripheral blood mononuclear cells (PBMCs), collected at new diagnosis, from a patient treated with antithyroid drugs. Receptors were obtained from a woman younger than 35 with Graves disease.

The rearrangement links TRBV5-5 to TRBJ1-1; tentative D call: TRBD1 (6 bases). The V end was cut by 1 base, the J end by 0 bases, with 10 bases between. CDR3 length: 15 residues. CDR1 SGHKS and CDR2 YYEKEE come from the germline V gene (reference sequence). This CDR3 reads CASSLWGAMNTEAFF. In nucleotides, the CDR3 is TGTGCCAGCAGCTTGTGGGGGGCTATGAACACTGAAGCTTTCTTT.

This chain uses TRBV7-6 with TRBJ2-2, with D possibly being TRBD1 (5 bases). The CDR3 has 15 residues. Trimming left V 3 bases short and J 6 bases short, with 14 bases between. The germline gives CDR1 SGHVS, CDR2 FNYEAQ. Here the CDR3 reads CASSLFRAHAGELFF. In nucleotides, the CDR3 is TGTGCCAGCAGCTTGTTCAGGGCTCACGCCGGGGAGCTGTTTTTT.

CDR3 sequence: CASREARGDTQYF. In DNA form, the CDR3 reads TGTGCCAGCAGAGAGGCCCGGGGGGATACGCAGTATTTT. The V call is TRBV12-3 or TRBV12-4, the J call TRBJ2-3; D is possibly TRBD2 (6 bases). The CDR3 is made up of 13 amino acids. V lost 6 bases, J lost 6 bases, and 13 bases lay in between.

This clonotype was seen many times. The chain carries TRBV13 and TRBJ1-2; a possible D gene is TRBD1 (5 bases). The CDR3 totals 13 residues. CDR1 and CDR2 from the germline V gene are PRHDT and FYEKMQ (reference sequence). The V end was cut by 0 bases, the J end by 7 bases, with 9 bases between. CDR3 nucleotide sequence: TGTGCCAGCAGCTTAGGGCCCGGGACTGGCTACACCTTC. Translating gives CASSLGPGTGYTF.

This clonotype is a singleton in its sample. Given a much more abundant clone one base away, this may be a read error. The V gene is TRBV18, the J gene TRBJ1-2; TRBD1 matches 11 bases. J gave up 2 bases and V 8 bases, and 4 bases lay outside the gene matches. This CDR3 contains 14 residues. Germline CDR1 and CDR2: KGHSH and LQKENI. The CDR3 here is CASPRDRGNYGYTF. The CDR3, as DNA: TGTGCCAGCCCCCGGGACAGGGGGAACTATGGCTACACCTTC.

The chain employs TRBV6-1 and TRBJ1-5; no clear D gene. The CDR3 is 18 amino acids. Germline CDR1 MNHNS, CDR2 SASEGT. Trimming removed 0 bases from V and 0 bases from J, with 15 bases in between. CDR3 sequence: CASSEAAFLGYSNQPQHF. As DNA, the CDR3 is TGTGCCAGCAGTGAAGCGGCTTTTTTGGGATATAGCAATCAGCCCCAGCATTTT.

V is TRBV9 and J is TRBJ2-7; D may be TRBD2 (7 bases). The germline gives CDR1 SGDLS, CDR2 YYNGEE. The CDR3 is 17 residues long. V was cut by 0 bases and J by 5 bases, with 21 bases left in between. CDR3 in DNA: TGTGCCAGCAGCGTAGGAGGGGGGGGGCCAGTGTTTCACGAGCAGTACTTC. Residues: CASSVGGGGPVFHEQYF.

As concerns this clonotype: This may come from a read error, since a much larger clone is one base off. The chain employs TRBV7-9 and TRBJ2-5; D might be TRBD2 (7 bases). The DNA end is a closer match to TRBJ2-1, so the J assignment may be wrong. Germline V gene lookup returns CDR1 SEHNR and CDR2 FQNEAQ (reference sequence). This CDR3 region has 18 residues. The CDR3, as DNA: TGTGCCAGCAGCTTAGCGCGGGGGCGGGACTATGTCTACAGTGAGCAGTTCTTC. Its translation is CASSLARGRDYVYSEQFF.

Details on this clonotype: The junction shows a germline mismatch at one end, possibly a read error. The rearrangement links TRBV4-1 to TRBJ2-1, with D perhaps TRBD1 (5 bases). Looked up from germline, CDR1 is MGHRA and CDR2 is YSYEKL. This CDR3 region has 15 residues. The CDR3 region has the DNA TGCGCCAGCAGCAAAGAGCGACAGATGTACAATGAGCAGTTCTTC. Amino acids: CASSKERQMYNEQFF.

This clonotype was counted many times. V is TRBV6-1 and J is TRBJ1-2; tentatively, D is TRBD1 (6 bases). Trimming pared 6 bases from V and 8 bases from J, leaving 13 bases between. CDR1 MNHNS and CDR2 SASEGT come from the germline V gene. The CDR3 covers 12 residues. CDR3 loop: CASSPQGGGYTF. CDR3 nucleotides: TGTGCCAGCAGCCCACAGGGAGGCGGCTACACCTTC.

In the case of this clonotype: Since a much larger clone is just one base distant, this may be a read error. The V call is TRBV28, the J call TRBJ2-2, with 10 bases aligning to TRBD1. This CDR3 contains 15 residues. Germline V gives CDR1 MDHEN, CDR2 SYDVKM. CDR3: CASSNGQGDTGGLFF. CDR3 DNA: TGTGCCAGCAGCAACGGACAGGGGGACACCGGGGGGCTGTTTTTT.

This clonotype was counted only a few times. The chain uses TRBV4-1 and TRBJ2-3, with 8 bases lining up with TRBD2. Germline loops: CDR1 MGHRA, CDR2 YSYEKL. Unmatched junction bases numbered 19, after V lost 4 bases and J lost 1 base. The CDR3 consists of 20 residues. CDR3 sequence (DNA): TGCGCCAGCAGCCCGGGCCCTCCTTGGGCAGCGGGAGAGGGCACAGATACGCAGTATTTT. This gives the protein CASSPGPPWAAGEGTDTQYF.

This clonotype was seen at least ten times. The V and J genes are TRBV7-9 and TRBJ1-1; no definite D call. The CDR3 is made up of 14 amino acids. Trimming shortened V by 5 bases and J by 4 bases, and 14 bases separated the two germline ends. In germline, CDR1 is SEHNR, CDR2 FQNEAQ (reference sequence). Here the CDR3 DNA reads TGTGCCAGCAGCCTACCTCAGAGAGTCACTGAAGCTTTCTTT. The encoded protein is CASSLPQRVTEAFF.

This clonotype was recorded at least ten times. CDR3 region: CSARELRQGSSQPQHF. The CDR3 DNA reads TGCAGTGCTAGAGAACTCCGACAGGGGAGTAGTCAGCCCCAGCATTTT. The rearrangement uses TRBV20-1 and TRBJ1-5; 8 nucleotides align to TRBD1. Germline values: CDR1 DFQATT, CDR2 SNEGSKA (reference sequence). The CDR3 sequence is 16 residues long. The junction had 10 bases not matched to a gene; V was cut back by 0 bases and J by 6 bases.

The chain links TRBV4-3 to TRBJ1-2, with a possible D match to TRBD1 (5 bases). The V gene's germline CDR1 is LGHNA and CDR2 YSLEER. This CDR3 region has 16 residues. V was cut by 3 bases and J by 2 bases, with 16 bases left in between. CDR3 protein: CASSQNGGGWNYGYTF. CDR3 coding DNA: TGCGCCAGCAGCCAGAACGGGGGGGGGTGGAACTATGGCTACACCTTC.

CDR3 DNA: TGTGCCAGCAGTCCTCTTTCCGGGGGGGAGACCCAGTACTTC. Translated, it gives CASSPLSGGETQYF. The chain has TRBV28 and TRBJ2-5; 7 nucleotides match TRBD2. Trimming at V came to 5 bases and at J to 5 bases, leaving 8 bases not matched to a gene. The CDR3 sequence is 14 residues long. In germline, CDR1 is MDHEN, CDR2 SYDVKM.

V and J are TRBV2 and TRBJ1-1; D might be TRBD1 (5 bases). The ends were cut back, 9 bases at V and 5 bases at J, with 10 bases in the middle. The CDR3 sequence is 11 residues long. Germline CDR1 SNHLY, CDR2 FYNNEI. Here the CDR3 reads CARHAGTEAFF. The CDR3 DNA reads TGTGCCAGACACGCAGGGACTGAAGCTTTCTTT. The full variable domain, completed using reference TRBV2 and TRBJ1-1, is EPEVTQTPSHQVTQMGQEVILRCVPISNHLYFYWYRQILGQKVEFLVSFYNNEISEKSEIFDDQFSVERPDGSNFTLKIRSTKLEDSAMYFCARHAGTEAFFGQGTRLTVV.

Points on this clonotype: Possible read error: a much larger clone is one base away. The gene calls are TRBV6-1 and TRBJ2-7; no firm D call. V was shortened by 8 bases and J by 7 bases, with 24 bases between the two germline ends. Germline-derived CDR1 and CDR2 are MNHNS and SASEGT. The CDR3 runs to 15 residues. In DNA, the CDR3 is TGTGCCAGCCACTACTCGGCAACAGAGGTGCGGGAGCAGTACTTC. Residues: CASHYSATEVREQYF.

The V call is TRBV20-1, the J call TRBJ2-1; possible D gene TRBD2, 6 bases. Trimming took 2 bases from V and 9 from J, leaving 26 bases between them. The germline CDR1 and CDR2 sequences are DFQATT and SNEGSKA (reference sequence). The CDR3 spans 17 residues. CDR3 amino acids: CSARLSTLALASVEQFF. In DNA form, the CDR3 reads TGCAGTGCTAGACTCAGTACCCTAGCGTTGGCCAGCGTTGAGCAGTTCTTC.

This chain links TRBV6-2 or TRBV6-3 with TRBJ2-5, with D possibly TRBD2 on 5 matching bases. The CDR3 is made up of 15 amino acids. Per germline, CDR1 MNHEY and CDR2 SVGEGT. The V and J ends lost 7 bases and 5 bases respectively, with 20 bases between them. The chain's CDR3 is CASTDRTRPGETQYF. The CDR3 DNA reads TGTGCCAGCACCGATCGGACTCGGCCCGGGGAGACCCAGTACTTC.